This T cell receptor beta chain derives from a study of blood T cell repertoires in COVID-19. Profiling relied on immunoSEQ multiplex PCR, and the TCRdb table lists in-frame clones only, not all of them. The sample contains 50,000 to 65,000 clones, 80% to 85% of which appear only once. The CDR3 runs to 11 residues. CDR1 and CDR2 from the germline V gene are SNHLY and FYNNEI. The ends were cut back, 5 bases at V and 2 bases at J, with 4 bases in the middle. This clone was detected only once. The clonotype comes from a man between 60 and 70 years old with COVID-19, enrolled during active disease. J is TRBJ2-7 and V is TRBV2; D uncertain. Material: peripheral blood. For the CDR3, the DNA is TGTGCCAGCAGTCCTGCCTACGAGCAGTACTTC. It is translated as CASSPAYEQYF.